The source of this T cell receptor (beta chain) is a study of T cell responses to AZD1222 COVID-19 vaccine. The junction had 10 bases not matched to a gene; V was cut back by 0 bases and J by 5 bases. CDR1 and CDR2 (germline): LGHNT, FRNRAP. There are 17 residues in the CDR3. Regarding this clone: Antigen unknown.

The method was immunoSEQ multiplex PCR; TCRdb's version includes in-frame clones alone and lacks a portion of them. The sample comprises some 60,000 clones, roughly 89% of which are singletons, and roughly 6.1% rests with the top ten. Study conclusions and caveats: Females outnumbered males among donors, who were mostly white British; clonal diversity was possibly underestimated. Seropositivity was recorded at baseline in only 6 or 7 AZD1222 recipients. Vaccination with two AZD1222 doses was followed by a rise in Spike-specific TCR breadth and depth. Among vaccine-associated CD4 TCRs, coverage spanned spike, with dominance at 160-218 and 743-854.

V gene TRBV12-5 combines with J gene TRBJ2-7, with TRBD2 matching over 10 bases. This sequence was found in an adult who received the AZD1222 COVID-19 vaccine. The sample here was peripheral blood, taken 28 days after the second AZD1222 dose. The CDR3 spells CASGLVLLAGEFDEQYF. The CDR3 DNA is TGTGCTAGTGGTTTGGTACTCCTAGCGGGAGAATTCGACGAGCAGTACTTC.